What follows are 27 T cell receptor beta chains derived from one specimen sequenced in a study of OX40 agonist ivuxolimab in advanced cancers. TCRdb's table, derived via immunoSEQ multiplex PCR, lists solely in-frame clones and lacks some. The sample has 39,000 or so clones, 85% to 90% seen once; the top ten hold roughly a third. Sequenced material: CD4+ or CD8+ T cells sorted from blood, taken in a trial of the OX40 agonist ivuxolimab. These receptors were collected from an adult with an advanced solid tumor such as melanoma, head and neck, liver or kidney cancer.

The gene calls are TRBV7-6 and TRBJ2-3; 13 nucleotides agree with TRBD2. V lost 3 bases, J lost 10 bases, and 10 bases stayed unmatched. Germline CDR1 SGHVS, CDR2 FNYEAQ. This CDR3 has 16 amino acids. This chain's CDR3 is CASSFGPGTSGVAQYF. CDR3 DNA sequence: TGTGCCAGCAGCTTTGGGCCCGGGACTAGCGGGGTCGCGCAGTATTTT.

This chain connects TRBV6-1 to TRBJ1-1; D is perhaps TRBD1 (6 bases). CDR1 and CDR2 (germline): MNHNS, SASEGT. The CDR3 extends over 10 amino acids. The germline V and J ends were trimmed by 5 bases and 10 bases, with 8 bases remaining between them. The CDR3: CASSTGRAFF. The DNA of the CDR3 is TGTGCCAGCAGTACAGGGAGAGCTTTCTTT.

Here the CDR3 DNA reads TGTGCCAGCAGGTCTACAGGGGTCGGATACGAGCAGTACTTC. Its protein product is CASRSTGVGYEQYF. The chain combines TRBV6-5 with TRBJ2-7, with 7 bases aligning to TRBD1. The CDR3 sequence is 14 residues long. The germline gives CDR1 MNHEY, CDR2 SVGAGI. After removal of 6 bases from V and 4 bases from J, the junction contained 9 bases not matched to a gene.

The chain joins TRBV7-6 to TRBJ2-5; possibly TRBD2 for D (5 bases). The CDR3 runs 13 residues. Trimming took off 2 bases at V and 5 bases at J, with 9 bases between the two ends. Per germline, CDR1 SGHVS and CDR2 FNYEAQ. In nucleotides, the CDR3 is TGTGCCAGCAGCTTAAGCCGGGGTGAGACCCAGTACTTC. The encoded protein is CASSLSRGETQYF.

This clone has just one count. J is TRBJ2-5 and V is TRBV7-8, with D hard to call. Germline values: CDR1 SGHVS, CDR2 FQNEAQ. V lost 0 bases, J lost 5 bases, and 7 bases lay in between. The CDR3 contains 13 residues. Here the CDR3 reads CASSLANWETQYF. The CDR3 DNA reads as TGTGCCAGCAGCTTAGCGAATTGGGAGACCCAGTACTTC.

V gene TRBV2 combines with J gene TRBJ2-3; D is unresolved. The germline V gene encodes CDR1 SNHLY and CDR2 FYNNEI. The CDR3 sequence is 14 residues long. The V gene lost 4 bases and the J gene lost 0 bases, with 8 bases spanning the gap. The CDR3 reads CASSVRQSTDTQYF. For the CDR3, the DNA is TGTGCCAGCAGTGTTCGTCAGAGCACAGATACGCAGTATTTT.

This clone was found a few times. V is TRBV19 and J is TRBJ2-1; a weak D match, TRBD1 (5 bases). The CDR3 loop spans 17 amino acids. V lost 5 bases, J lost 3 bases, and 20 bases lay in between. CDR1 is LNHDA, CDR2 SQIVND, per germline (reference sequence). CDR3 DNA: TGTGCCAGTAGTCCTATGGACATGAACTACAACTACAATGAGCAGTTCTTC. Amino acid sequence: CASSPMDMNYNYNEQFF.

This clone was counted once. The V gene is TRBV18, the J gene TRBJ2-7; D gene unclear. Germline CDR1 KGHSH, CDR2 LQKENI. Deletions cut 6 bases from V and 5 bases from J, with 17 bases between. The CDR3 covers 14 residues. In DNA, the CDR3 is TGTGCCAGCTCCCCTCCCCTTATGGGCGACGAGCAGTACTTC. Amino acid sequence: CASSPPLMGDEQYF.

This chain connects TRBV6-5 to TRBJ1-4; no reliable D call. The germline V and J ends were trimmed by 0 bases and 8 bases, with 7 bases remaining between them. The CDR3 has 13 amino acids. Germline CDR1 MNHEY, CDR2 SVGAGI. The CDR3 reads CASSYSKWEKLFF. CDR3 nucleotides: TGTGCCAGCAGTTACTCGAAGTGGGAAAAACTGTTTTTT.

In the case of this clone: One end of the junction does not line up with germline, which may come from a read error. For the CDR3, the DNA is TGTGCCAGCAGGGAAGGACCCAACGAGCAGTACTTC. The encoded protein is CASREGPNEQYF. This chain joins TRBV6-1 and TRBJ2-7; D is undetermined. Per germline, CDR1 MNHNS and CDR2 SASEGT. The CDR3 runs 12 residues.

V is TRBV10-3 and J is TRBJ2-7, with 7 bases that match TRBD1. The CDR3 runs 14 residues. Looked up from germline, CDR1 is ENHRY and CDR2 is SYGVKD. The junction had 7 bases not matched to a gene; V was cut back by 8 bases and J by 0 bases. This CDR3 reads CAIAGTVDSYEQYF. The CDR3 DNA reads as TGTGCCATCGCCGGGACAGTCGACTCCTACGAGCAGTACTTC.

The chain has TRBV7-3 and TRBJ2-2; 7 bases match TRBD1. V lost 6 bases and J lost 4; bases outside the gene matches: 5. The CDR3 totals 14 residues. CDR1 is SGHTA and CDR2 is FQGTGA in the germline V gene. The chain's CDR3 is CASRPTGRTGELFF. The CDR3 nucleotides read TGTGCCAGCAGACCGACAGGGCGCACCGGGGAGCTGTTTTTT. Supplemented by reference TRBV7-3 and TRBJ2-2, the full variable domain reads GAGVSQTPSNKVTEKGKYVELRCDPISGHTALYWYRQSLGQGPEFLIYFQGTGAADDSGLPNDRFFAVRPEGSVSTLKIQRTERGDSAVYLCASRPTGRTGELFFGEGSRLTVL.

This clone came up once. The CDR3 region has the DNA TGTGCCAGCTCACCGAACGTGGGACAGGGAAATGAAAAACTGTTTTTT. Translation gives CASSPNVGQGNEKLFF. V gene TRBV18 combines with J gene TRBJ1-4; 9 nucleotides agree with TRBD1. V was pared by 3 bases and J by 5 bases, with 7 bases of the junction left unmatched. The CDR3 loop spans 16 amino acids. From germline, CDR1 is KGHSH and CDR2 LQKENI.

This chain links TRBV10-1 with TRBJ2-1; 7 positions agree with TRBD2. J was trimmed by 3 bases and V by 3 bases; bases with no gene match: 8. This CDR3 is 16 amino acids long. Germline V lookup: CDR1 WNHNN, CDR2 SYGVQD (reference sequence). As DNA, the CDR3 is TGCGCCAGCAGTGACTCAGGAGCGGGGAGCTACAATGAGCAGTTCTTC. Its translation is CASSDSGAGSYNEQFF.

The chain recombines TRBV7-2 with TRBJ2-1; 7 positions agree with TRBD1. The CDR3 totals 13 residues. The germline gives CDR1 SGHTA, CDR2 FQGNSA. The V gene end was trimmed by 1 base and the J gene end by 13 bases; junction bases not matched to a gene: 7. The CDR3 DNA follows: TGTGCCAGCAGCTTAGGACCTGACAGGGAACAGTTCTTC. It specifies CASSLGPDREQFF.

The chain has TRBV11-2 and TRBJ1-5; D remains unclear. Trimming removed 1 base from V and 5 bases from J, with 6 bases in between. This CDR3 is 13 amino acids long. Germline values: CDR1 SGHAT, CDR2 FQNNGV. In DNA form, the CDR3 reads TGTGCCAGCAGCTTAGCTGGGGATCAGCCCCAGCATTTT. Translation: CASSLAGDQPQHF. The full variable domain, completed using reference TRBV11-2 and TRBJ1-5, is EAGVAQSPRYKIIEKRQSVAFWCNPISGHATLYWYQQILGQGPKLLIQFQNNGVVDDSQLPKDRFSAERLKGVDSTLKIQPAKLEDSAVYLCASSLAGDQPQHFGDGTRLSIL.

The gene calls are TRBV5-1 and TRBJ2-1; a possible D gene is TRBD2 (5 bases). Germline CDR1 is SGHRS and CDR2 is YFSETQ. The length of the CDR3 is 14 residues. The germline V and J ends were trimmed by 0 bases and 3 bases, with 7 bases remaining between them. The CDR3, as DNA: TGCGCCAGCAGCTTGGCGGAGGTCTACAATGAGCAGTTCTTC. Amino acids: CASSLAEVYNEQFF. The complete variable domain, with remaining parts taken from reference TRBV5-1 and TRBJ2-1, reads KAGVTQTPRYLIKTRGQQVTLSCSPISGHRSVSWYQQTPGQGLQFLFEYFSETQRNKGNFPGRFSGRQFSNSRSEMNVSTLELGDSALYLCASSLAEVYNEQFFGPGTRLTVL.

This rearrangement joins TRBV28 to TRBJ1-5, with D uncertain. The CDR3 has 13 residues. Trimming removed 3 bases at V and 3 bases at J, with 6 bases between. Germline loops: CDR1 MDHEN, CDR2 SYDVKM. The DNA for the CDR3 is TGTGCCAGCAGTTTCGGCATCAATCAGCCCCAGCATTTT. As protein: CASSFGINQPQHF.

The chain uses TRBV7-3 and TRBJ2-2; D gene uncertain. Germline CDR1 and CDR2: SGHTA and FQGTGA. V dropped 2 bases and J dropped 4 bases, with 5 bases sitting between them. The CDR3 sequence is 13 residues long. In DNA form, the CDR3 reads TGTGCCAGCAGCTTACAGCTCACCGGGGAGCTGTTTTTT. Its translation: CASSLQLTGELFF.

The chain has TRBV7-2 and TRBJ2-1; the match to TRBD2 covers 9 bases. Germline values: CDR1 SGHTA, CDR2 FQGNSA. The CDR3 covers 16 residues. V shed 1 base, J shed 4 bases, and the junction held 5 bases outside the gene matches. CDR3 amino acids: CASSLEGTSRYNEQFF. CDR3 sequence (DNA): TGTGCCAGCAGCTTAGAGGGGACTAGCAGATACAATGAGCAGTTCTTC.

The CDR3 region is CASRRQDEKLFF. The CDR3 nucleotides read TGTGCCAGCAGGAGACAGGATGAAAAACTGTTTTTT. V and J are TRBV2 and TRBJ1-4; tentative D call: TRBD1 (6 bases). The CDR3 covers 12 residues. The V gene's germline CDR1 is SNHLY and CDR2 FYNNEI. V was pared by 6 bases and J by 6 bases, with 8 bases between.

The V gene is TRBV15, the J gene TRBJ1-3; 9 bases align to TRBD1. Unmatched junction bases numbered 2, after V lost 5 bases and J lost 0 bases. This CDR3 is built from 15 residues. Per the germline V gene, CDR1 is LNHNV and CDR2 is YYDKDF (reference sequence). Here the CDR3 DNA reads TGTGCCACCAGCCCGGGACAGGGCTCTGGAAACACCATATATTTT. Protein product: CATSPGQGSGNTIYF.

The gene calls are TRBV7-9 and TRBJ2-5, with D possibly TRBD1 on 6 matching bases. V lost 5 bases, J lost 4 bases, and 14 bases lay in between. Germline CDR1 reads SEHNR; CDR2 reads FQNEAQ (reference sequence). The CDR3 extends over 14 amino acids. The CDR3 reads CASSRMGARETQYF. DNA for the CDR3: TGTGCCAGCAGCCGGATGGGGGCGCGAGAGACCCAGTACTTC.

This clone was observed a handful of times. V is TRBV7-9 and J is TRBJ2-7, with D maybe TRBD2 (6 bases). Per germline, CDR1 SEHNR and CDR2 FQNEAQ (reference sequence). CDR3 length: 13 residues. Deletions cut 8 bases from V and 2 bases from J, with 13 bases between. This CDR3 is CASGSSETYEQYF. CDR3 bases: TGTGCCAGCGGATCTAGCGAGACCTACGAGCAGTACTTC. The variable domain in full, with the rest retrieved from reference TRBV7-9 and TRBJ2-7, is DTGVSQNPRHKITKRGQNVTFRCDPISEHNRLYWYRQTLGQGPEFLTYFQNEAQLEKSRLLSDRFSAERPKGSFSTLEIQRTEQGDSAMYLCASGSSETYEQYFGPGTRLTVT.

CDR3 in amino acids: CATSRLVDEKLFF. The DNA of the CDR3 is TGTGCCACCAGCAGGTTGGTAGATGAAAAACTGTTTTTT. V and J are TRBV15 and TRBJ1-4; no reliable D call. V lost 3 bases and J lost 6, with 8 bases in between. This CDR3 spans 13 amino acids. Germline CDR1 is LNHNV and CDR2 is YYDKDF (reference sequence).

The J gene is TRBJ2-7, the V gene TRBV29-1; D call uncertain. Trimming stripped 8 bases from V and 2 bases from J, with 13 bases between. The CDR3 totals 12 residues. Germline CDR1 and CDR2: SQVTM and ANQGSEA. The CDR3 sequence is CSTSTGTYEQYF. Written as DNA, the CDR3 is TGCAGCACTTCGACGGGTACCTACGAGCAGTACTTC.

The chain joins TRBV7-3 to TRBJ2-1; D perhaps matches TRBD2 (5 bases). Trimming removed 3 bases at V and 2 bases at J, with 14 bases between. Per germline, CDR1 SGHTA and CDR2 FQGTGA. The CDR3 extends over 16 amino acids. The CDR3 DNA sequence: TGTGCCAGCAGCTTCTCGTCACTCGGGACCTACAATGAGCAGTTCTTC. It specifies CASSFSSLGTYNEQFF.